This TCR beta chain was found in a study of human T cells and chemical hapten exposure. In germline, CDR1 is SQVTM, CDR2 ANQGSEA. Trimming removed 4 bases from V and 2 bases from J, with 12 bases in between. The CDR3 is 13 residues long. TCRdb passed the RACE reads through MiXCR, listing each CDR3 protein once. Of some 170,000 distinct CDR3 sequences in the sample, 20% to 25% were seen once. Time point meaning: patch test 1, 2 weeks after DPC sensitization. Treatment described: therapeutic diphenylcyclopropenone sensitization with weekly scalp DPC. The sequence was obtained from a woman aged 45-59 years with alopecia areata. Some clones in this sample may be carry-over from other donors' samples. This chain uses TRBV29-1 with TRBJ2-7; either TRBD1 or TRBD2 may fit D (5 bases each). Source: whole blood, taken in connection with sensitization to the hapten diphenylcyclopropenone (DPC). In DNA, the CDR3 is TGCAGCGTTGGGAAGGGGACCCCCTACGAGCAGTACTTC. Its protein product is CSVGKGTPYEQYF.